This section outlines one T cell receptor beta chain sequence together with its context. Antigen: not known. The data were obtained in a study of radiotherapy plus CTLA-4 blockade in lung cancer. Study-level points and caveats: TCR clones of tumor origin grew in blood after radiotherapy plus ipilimumab.

The CDR3 sequence is 14 residues long. The germline V gene has CDR1 ENHRY and CDR2 SYGVKD. V lost 0 bases to trimming and J lost 8 bases, with 13 bases between them. Clones were sequenced by immunoSEQ multiplex PCR, and TCRdb holds only the in-frame ones, with some missing. The table lists 85,000 to 100,000 clones, around 72% of them singletons. J is TRBJ1-2 and V is TRBV10-3; D call uncertain. The specimen was peripheral blood, collected from a patient treated with radiotherapy plus ipilimumab. The clonotype originates from a human donor with non-small cell lung cancer that progressed on radiotherapy plus ipilimumab. CDR3 sequence reads: CAISESNRPGGYTF. The CDR3 bases are TGTGCCATCAGTGAGTCGAACCGCCCGGGGGGCTACACCTTC.